One and the same sample provided the 25 T cell receptor beta chains below, sequenced in a study of T-cell reconstitution after alpha-beta-depleted transplantation in children listed by TCRdb under 2016. Library preparation used PCR. The data were produced on an Illumina HiSeq 2500. To normalize quantification of the TCRbeta repertoire, the TCR libraries were built with molecular barcoding that relied on unique molecular identifiers. TCRdb cleaned the public reads at Q25 with fastp, built clones with MiXCR and kept in-frame beta chains. Rows with a matching CDR3 protein are joined into one entry that keeps the most common DNA and genes. The table for this sample lists 250,000 to 400,000 distinct CDR3 sequences; roughly 21% of them were counted only once. Roughly 11% of the sample belongs to the ten largest clones. The sample's treatment or condition, from its label and the paper: allogeneic hematopoietic cell transplantation with graft depleted of TCRalphabeta T cells and CD19 B cells.

Source: PBMCs, mostly from graft donor cells, taken 180 days after TCRalphabeta/CD19-depleted stem cell transplant. All receptors come from a male patient aged 10 to 17 who had a stem cell transplant for acute lymphoblastic leukemia, so the T cells may come from the graft donor.

Turning to this clonotype: One junction end does not reproduce the germline sequence, and a read error may be involved. This chain connects TRBV11-2 to TRBJ2-7, with a possible D match to TRBD1 (6 bases). The V gene's germline CDR1 is SGHAT and CDR2 FQNNGV. CDR3 size: 15 residues. The CDR3, as DNA: TGTGCCAGCAGCTTAGGAGAAGCTATGTCTAGGACAGTCGCCTTC. This gives the protein CASSLGEAMSRTVAF.

The chain couples TRBV5-1 to TRBJ1-4, with D perhaps TRBD1 (6 bases). With 3 bases removed from V and 7 bases from J, the gap between germline ends came to 25 bases. Germline V lookup: CDR1 SGHRS, CDR2 YFSETQ. CDR3 length: 18 amino acids. CDR3 in amino acids: CASSYSGANFVVGEKLFF. Here the CDR3 DNA reads TGCGCCAGCAGCTATTCAGGGGCGAACTTTGTGGTGGGTGAAAAACTGTTTTTT.

J is TRBJ2-4 and V is TRBV29-1, with a weak D call TRBD2 (5 bases). Germline loops: CDR1 SQVTM, CDR2 ANQGSEA. The CDR3 has 12 residues. Trimming took off 7 bases at V and 9 bases at J, with 16 bases between the two ends. The CDR3 sequence is CSAEGGWGIQYF. In DNA form, the CDR3 reads TGCAGCGCCGAGGGCGGCTGGGGCATTCAGTACTTC.

V is TRBV4-2 and J is TRBJ2-1; 9 bases fit TRBD2. This CDR3 region has 16 residues. The V gene's germline CDR1 is LGHNA and CDR2 YNFKEQ. Losses at the gene ends were 4 bases for V and 7 bases for J; bases not matched to a gene: 11. The CDR3 DNA reads as TGTGCCAGCAGCCCATCCCCAGCGGGAGGAGGGAATGAGCAGTTCTTC. It is translated as CASSPSPAGGGNEQFF.

The V and J genes are TRBV20-1 and TRBJ2-7; TRBD1 aligns across 11 bases. Trimming took 0 bases from V and 0 from J; bases not matched to a gene: 10. Germline loops: CDR1 DFQATT, CDR2 SNEGSKA (reference sequence). The CDR3 has 18 amino acids. The CDR3 sequence: CSARDFGQGAISSYEQYF. As DNA, the CDR3 is TGCAGTGCTAGAGATTTCGGACAGGGGGCCATTAGCTCCTACGAGCAGTACTTC.

This chain connects TRBV4-1 to TRBJ1-1; D unresolved. Germline CDR1 MGHRA, CDR2 YSYEKL. Trimming pared 0 bases from V and 8 bases from J, leaving 7 bases between. The CDR3 has 12 residues. The chain's CDR3 is CASSQDPTEAFF. As DNA, the CDR3 is TGCGCCAGCAGCCAAGATCCGACCGAAGCTTTCTTT.

This clonotype appeared a few times. V gene TRBV9 combines with J gene TRBJ2-1; D not resolved. The CDR3 is 11 amino acids. Between the trimmed V and J ends, which lost 3 bases and 10 bases, there was a span of 8 bases. Germline V gives CDR1 SGDLS, CDR2 YYNGEE. CDR3 amino acids: CASSAGREQFF. In DNA form, the CDR3 reads TGTGCCAGCAGCGCAGGCAGGGAGCAGTTCTTC.

Regarding this clonotype: The junction departs from germline at one end; a sequencing error may be responsible. The gene calls are TRBV5-1 and TRBJ2-3; perhaps TRBD2 as D (5 bases). The CDR3 spans 12 residues. Germline V gene data show CDR1 as SGHRS and CDR2 as YFSETQ. The DNA for the CDR3 is TGCGGCAGCAGTCCTGAGAGGGATAAGCAGTATTTT. Translated: CGSSPERDKQYF.

Turning to this clonotype: This sequence may be a read error, since a much larger clone differs from it by one base. V and J are TRBV27 and TRBJ2-5; D assignment may be TRBD1 or TRBD2 (5 bases each). Trimming pared 2 bases from V and 5 bases from J, leaving 15 bases between. This CDR3 region has 15 residues. The germline gives CDR1 MNHEY, CDR2 SMNVEV (reference sequence). The CDR3 coding sequence is TGTGCCAGCAGTTTACGCACACGGGGCGGGGAGACCCAGTACTTC. It encodes CASSLRTRGGETQYF.

The chain couples TRBV2 to TRBJ2-7; possible D gene TRBD1, 5 bases. The CDR3 covers 12 residues. The V end lost 4 bases, the J end lost 13 bases, and 17 bases lay between the germline ends. Germline V CDR1 and CDR2: SNHLY, FYNNEI. CDR3: CASSVGRAKGYF. The DNA for the CDR3 is TGTGCCAGCAGTGTTGGCAGGGCAAAGGGCTACTTC.

V usage is TRBV20-1 and J usage is TRBJ2-7, with D perhaps matching TRBD1 (6 bases). The CDR3 consists of 11 residues. Germline assignment: CDR1 DFQATT and CDR2 SNEGSKA (reference sequence). Trimming shortened V by 6 bases and J by 2 bases, and 8 bases separated the two germline ends. The CDR3 protein is CSARTAYEQYF. The CDR3 DNA is TGCAGTGCCCGGACAGCCTACGAGCAGTACTTC.

The rearrangement uses TRBV6-1 and TRBJ2-2; weak D call: TRBD2 (6 bases). Germline V gives CDR1 MNHNS, CDR2 SASEGT. The CDR3 totals 15 residues. The germline V and J ends were trimmed by 7 bases and 1 base, with 13 bases remaining between them. This CDR3 reads CASKGRDLNTGELFF. Written as DNA, the CDR3 is TGTGCCAGCAAAGGGCGGGACTTGAACACCGGGGAGCTGTTTTTT.

The chain is built from TRBV9 and TRBJ1-5; D gene uncertain. The CDR3 totals 12 residues. Germline values: CDR1 SGDLS, CDR2 YYNGEE. Deletions cut 0 bases from V and 2 bases from J, with 0 bases between. For the CDR3, the DNA is TGTGCCAGCAGCGTAGGCAATCAGCCCCAGCATTTT. This codes for CASSVGNQPQHF.

CDR3 nucleotide sequence: TGCGCCAGCAGCCAAGAACCGCGGACAGGGGGAATTGAAGCTTTCTTT. Its translation: CASSQEPRTGGIEAFF. The V and J genes are TRBV4-1 and TRBJ1-1, with 10 nucleotides matching TRBD1. Unmatched junction bases numbered 8, after V lost 0 bases and J lost 7 bases. The CDR3 has 16 residues. Germline CDR1 MGHRA, CDR2 YSYEKL.

This clonotype has a handful of counts. The CDR3 reads CSARNNLANTGELFF. CDR3 nucleotides: TGCAGTGCTAGGAACAATTTGGCGAACACCGGGGAGCTGTTTTTT. This sequence joins TRBV20-1 and TRBJ2-2, with D uncertain. CDR1 DFQATT and CDR2 SNEGSKA come from the germline V gene (reference sequence). This CDR3 has 15 residues. V shed 3 bases and J shed 0 bases, with 11 bases lying between them.

The CDR3 sequence is CASSLRRIGTGASGSSLYEQYF. CDR3 nucleotides: TGCGCCAGCAGCTTGAGGAGGATTGGAACCGGGGCTAGCGGATCTAGTTTGTACGAGCAGTACTTC. This chain connects TRBV5-1 to TRBJ2-7, with 7 bases matching TRBD2. With V trimmed by 1 base and J by 4 bases, 29 bases remained unmatched. This CDR3 is 22 amino acids long. CDR1 and CDR2 (germline): SGHRS, YFSETQ.

This clonotype has a count of ten or more. The chain is built from TRBV19 and TRBJ2-1; D remains unclear. CDR1 and CDR2 from the germline V gene are LNHDA and SQIVND (reference sequence). This CDR3 is built from 15 residues. Trimming cost V 5 bases and J 2 bases, with 13 bases left between them. Written as DNA, the CDR3 is TGTGCCAGTAGTCCCACCGGGTTAACCTACAATGAGCAGTTCTTC. This translates into CASSPTGLTYNEQFF.

This clonotype was found many times. This sequence joins TRBV6-5 and TRBJ2-5; no clear D gene. The CDR3 has 12 residues. The germline gives CDR1 MNHEY, CDR2 SVGAGI. Trimming took 4 bases from V and 3 from J, leaving 6 bases between them. The CDR3 DNA is TGTGCCAGCAGTTTCGATGAAGAGACCCAGTACTTC. It yields the protein CASSFDEETQYF.

The chain couples TRBV20-1 to TRBJ1-6, with TRBD1 matching over 11 bases. Germline CDR1 is DFQATT and CDR2 is SNEGSKA (reference sequence). This CDR3 contains 13 residues. V trimming: 6 bases; J trimming: 9 bases; junction bases outside the gene matches: 4. CDR3 nucleotides: TGCAGTGCGGACAGGGGGCGAGGTTCACCCCTCCACTTT. Its translation is CSADRGRGSPLHF.

The V and J genes are TRBV9 and TRBJ2-1, with 10 positions matching TRBD2. This CDR3 is 18 amino acids long. CDR1 and CDR2 (germline): SGDLS, YYNGEE. Losses at the gene ends were 2 bases for V and 0 bases for J; bases not matched to a gene: 8. The CDR3 region has the DNA TGTGCCAGCAGCGTGGGTCTAGCGGGGGTAAGCTCCTACAATGAGCAGTTCTTC. It yields the protein CASSVGLAGVSSYNEQFF.

This clonotype was recorded once. The chain combines TRBV7-3 with TRBJ2-1; D gene unclear. Trimming removed 4 bases at V and 6 bases at J, with 10 bases between. Germline V gene data show CDR1 as SGHTA and CDR2 as FQGTGA. The CDR3 contains 13 residues. CDR3 in amino acids: CASSSHASNEQFF. CDR3 DNA: TGTGCCAGCAGCTCCCACGCAAGCAATGAGCAGTTCTTC.

This clonotype was detected a few times. V usage is TRBV5-1 and J usage is TRBJ1-1; D is undetermined. Germline CDR1 and CDR2: SGHRS and YFSETQ. The CDR3 is 16 residues long. V lost 0 bases, J lost 11 bases, and 23 bases lay in between. This CDR3 reads CASSLAPRTGFSGAFF. The CDR3 DNA reads as TGCGCCAGCAGCTTGGCCCCCAGGACGGGTTTCAGTGGGGCTTTCTTT.

The sample holds a few counts of this clonotype. J is TRBJ2-1 and V is TRBV11-1; 10 bases are a match to TRBD2. V dropped 2 bases and J dropped 8; count of bases not matched to a gene: 18. The germline V gene has CDR1 SGHAT and CDR2 FQDESV (reference sequence). This CDR3 comprises 19 residues. The DNA of the CDR3 is TGTGCCAGCAGCTTATATCCCCAGGCTGGGCTAGCGGGAGCCCATGAGCAGTTCTTC. Its translation: CASSLYPQAGLAGAHEQFF.

The rearrangement joins TRBV28 to TRBJ1-2; 7 positions match TRBD1. This CDR3 is built from 17 residues. After removal of 5 bases from V and 0 bases from J, the junction contained 12 bases not matched to a gene. CDR1 is MDHEN, CDR2 SYDVKM, per germline. The CDR3 spells CASSLTHPGTANYGYTF. The CDR3 region has the DNA TGTGCCAGCAGTCTTACGCATCCCGGGACAGCTAACTATGGCTACACCTTC.

This clonotype was recorded only once. The rearrangement links TRBV5-6 to TRBJ1-5, with D tentatively TRBD1 (5 bases). Deletions cut 1 base from V and 7 bases from J, with 9 bases between. Germline V gives CDR1 SGHDT, CDR2 YYEEEE. The CDR3 length is 13 residues. CDR3 coding DNA: TGTGCCAGCAGCTTGCAAGGGGAACAGCCCCAGCATTTT. Protein: CASSLQGEQPQHF.